The 19 T cell receptor beta chains given below trace back to one sample, sequenced in a study of identical twins. One entry per CDR3 protein results from TCRdb running MiXCR on the 5' RACE reads. The sample includes 200,000 to 250,000 distinct CDR3 sequences, more than 13% of them seen just once. The sample was memory (CD45RO+) T cells sorted from blood. The origin of the receptors is a woman aged 18-29 years in good health.

At least ten counts were recorded for this clonotype. This chain uses TRBV20-1 with TRBJ1-5; 8 bases are a match to TRBD1. CDR1 DFQATT and CDR2 SNEGSKA come from the germline V gene (reference sequence). Germline trimming cut 3 bases from V and 7 bases from J; bases unmatched to any gene: 11. The CDR3 is made up of 15 amino acids. The CDR3 DNA follows: TGCAGTGCTAGTGACAGGGGAGACTGGGAACAGCCCCAGCATTTT. Protein: CSASDRGDWEQPQHF.

The V call is TRBV3-1, the J call TRBJ2-1; 11 bases align to TRBD2. Losses at the gene ends were 2 bases for V and 4 bases for J; bases not matched to a gene: 4. The length of the CDR3 is 16 residues. Germline V gene sequence: CDR1 LGHDT, CDR2 YNNKEL (reference sequence). Here the CDR3 DNA reads TGTGCCAGCAGCCAAACGACTAGCGGGGTGTACAATGAGCAGTTCTTC. Translation: CASSQTTSGVYNEQFF.

This clonotype has a handful of counts. The V gene is TRBV3-1, the J gene TRBJ2-5; no clear D gene. This CDR3 spans 13 amino acids. Germline V gene data show CDR1 as LGHDT and CDR2 as YNNKEL (reference sequence). V lost 0 bases and J 6 bases, leaving 8 bases between the germline ends. CDR3 in amino acids: CASSQDLRQTQYF. CDR3 DNA sequence: TGTGCCAGCAGCCAAGACCTCAGGCAGACCCAGTACTTC.

Ten or more counts support this clonotype. The rearrangement uses TRBV5-1 and TRBJ2-1; TRBD2 matches 13 bases. V shed 4 bases and J 12 bases; nucleotides not matched to a gene: 10. Germline CDR1 SGHRS, CDR2 YFSETQ. CDR3 length: 15 amino acids. As DNA, the CDR3 is TGCGCCAGCAGCGGGGGGACTAGCGGGGCCACGAGGCAGTTCTTC. Translated, it gives CASSGGTSGATRQFF. Together with reference TRBV5-1 and TRBJ2-1, the CDR3 gives the full variable domain: KAGVTQTPRYLIKTRGQQVTLSCSPISGHRSVSWYQQTPGQGLQFLFEYFSETQRNKGNFPGRFSGRQFSNSRSEMNVSTLELGDSALYLCASSGGTSGATRQFFGPGTRLTVL.

The chain couples TRBV5-5 to TRBJ2-2; D unclear. The V and J ends lost 4 bases and 4 bases respectively, with 11 bases between them. Germline lookup yields CDR1 SGHKS and CDR2 YYEKEE (reference sequence). The CDR3 extends over 14 amino acids. The CDR3 nucleotides are TGTGCCAGCAGCCCAGACGCGTTCACCGGGGAGCTGTTTTTT. Translation gives CASSPDAFTGELFF.

The V gene is TRBV19, the J gene TRBJ2-7; 7 bases fit TRBD1. Germline CDR1 LNHDA, CDR2 SQIVND (reference sequence). Trimming removed 5 bases from V and 6 bases from J; junction bases left unmatched: 13. This CDR3 is built from 15 residues. CDR3 loop: CASSPAGTVSTEQYF. CDR3 DNA sequence: TGTGCCAGTAGTCCCGCCGGGACAGTGAGCACCGAGCAGTACTTC.

This clonotype was picked up a small number of times. The chain couples TRBV27 to TRBJ2-2; 10 bases are shared with TRBD2. The ends lost 2 bases at V and 2 bases at J; junction bases unmatched: 2. From germline, CDR1 is MNHEY and CDR2 SMNVEV (reference sequence). The CDR3 runs to 16 residues. The CDR3 region is CASSLLAGVNTGELFF. The CDR3 region has the DNA TGTGCCAGCAGTTTACTAGCGGGGGTAAACACCGGGGAGCTGTTTTTT.

DNA for the CDR3: TGTGCCAGCAGTTTACGCACCCCGAACACTGAAGCTTTCTTT. Translation: CASSLRTPNTEAFF. The chain couples TRBV12-3 or TRBV12-4 to TRBJ1-1; D not resolved. The CDR3 is made up of 14 amino acids. The ends were cut back, 2 bases at V and 1 base at J, with 8 bases in the middle.

The V and J genes are TRBV5-1 and TRBJ2-6; D may be TRBD1 (5 bases). Trimming shortened V by 7 bases and J by 1 base, and 9 bases separated the two germline ends. Germline CDR1 is SGHRS and CDR2 is YFSETQ. The CDR3 has 14 residues. The CDR3 DNA reads as TGCGCCAGCCGACAGATGTCTGGGGCCAACGTCCTGACTTTC. Protein product: CASRQMSGANVLTF. Variable domain in full (rest from reference TRBV5-1 and TRBJ2-6): KAGVTQTPRYLIKTRGQQVTLSCSPISGHRSVSWYQQTPGQGLQFLFEYFSETQRNKGNFPGRFSGRQFSNSRSEMNVSTLELGDSALYLCASRQMSGANVLTFGAGSRLTVL.

This clonotype was picked up a small number of times. This chain joins TRBV5-1 and TRBJ1-2; D not resolved. V was cut by 2 bases and J by 4 bases, with 12 bases left in between. CDR3 length: 14 amino acids. The germline V gene encodes CDR1 SGHRS and CDR2 YFSETQ. The CDR3 protein is CASSFVGGGYGYTF. As DNA, the CDR3 is TGCGCCAGCAGCTTCGTGGGCGGTGGCTATGGCTACACCTTC.

The rearrangement uses TRBV29-1 and TRBJ2-1, with 7 positions matching TRBD1. The CDR3 loop spans 15 amino acids. Germline V lookup: CDR1 SQVTM, CDR2 ANQGSEA. V trimming: 4 bases; J trimming: 4 bases; junction bases outside the gene matches: 10. CDR3 coding DNA: TGCAGCGTTGCTAGCCGGGACAGTTCATACAATGAGCAGTTCTTC. Protein: CSVASRDSSYNEQFF.

At least ten counts were recorded for this clonotype. V and J are TRBV5-6 and TRBJ1-1, with D possibly TRBD1 on 5 matching bases. Germline CDR1 and CDR2: SGHDT and YYEEEE. Trimming stripped 3 bases from V and 11 bases from J, with 14 bases between. This CDR3 spans 12 amino acids. CDR3 sequence (DNA): TGTGCCAGCAGCTGGGGGAGAAGGGATGCTTTCTTT. This translates into CASSWGRRDAFF.

This clonotype was counted only a few times. The V gene is TRBV6-1, the J gene TRBJ2-3; TRBD1 matches at 9 bases. The germline CDR1 and CDR2 sequences are MNHNS and SASEGT. Trimming cost V 10 bases and J 4 bases; bases outside gene matches: 12. The CDR3 length is 15 residues. The CDR3 loop is CATAPRDRESDTQYF. As DNA, the CDR3 is TGTGCCACCGCACCTCGGGACAGGGAGTCAGATACGCAGTATTTT.

This clonotype was counted only a few times. The genes are TRBV24-1 and TRBJ2-2; D is possibly TRBD1 (5 bases). The germline V gene encodes CDR1 KGHDR and CDR2 SFDVKD. Trimming took off 9 bases at V and 0 bases at J, with 16 bases between the two ends. The CDR3 is made up of 16 amino acids. The CDR3 region is CATRTLRGSNTGELFF. The DNA of the CDR3 is TGTGCCACCCGTACACTAAGGGGATCGAACACCGGGGAGCTGTTTTTT.

The genes are TRBV7-9 and TRBJ2-7; D unclear. The V end was cut by 5 bases, the J end by 6 bases, with 8 bases between. There are 11 residues in the CDR3. The germline V gene has CDR1 SEHNR and CDR2 FQNEAQ (reference sequence). The CDR3 loop is CASSLQSEQYF. The CDR3 nucleotides are TGTGCCAGCAGCCTACAGTCCGAGCAGTACTTC.

This clonotype was observed at least ten times. This chain uses TRBV12-3 or TRBV12-4 with TRBJ1-1; TRBD1 matches at 11 bases. Unmatched junction bases numbered 7, after V lost 6 bases and J lost 4 bases. This CDR3 is built from 15 residues. For the CDR3, the DNA is TGTGCCAGCAGCCCCAGGGACAGGGGGATCACTGAAGCTTTCTTT. This translates into CASSPRDRGITEAFF.

V is TRBV12-3 or TRBV12-4 and J is TRBJ1-2, with 10 bases matching TRBD1. CDR3 length equals 15 residues. The junction had 8 bases not matched to a gene; V was cut back by 5 bases and J by 5 bases. CDR3 sequence: CASSAGQGDVYGYTF. CDR3 coding DNA: TGTGCCAGCAGTGCCGGACAGGGGGACGTTTATGGCTACACCTTC.

The chain couples TRBV14 to TRBJ2-1, with a tentative D call TRBD2 (5 bases). V lost 5 bases and J lost 8, with 25 bases in between. There are 17 residues in the CDR3. CDR1 and CDR2 (germline): SGHDN, FVKESK. CDR3 region: CASSLMGVRRYNDEQFF. Here the CDR3 DNA reads TGTGCCAGCAGCTTAATGGGAGTTCGTCGGTATAACGATGAGCAGTTCTTC.

This chain joins TRBV27 and TRBJ1-5; TRBD1 matches 10 bases. The germline CDR1 and CDR2 sequences are MNHEY and SMNVEV (reference sequence). CDR3 length: 14 amino acids. V was clipped by 6 bases and J by 5 bases; unmatched bases: 4. The CDR3 coding sequence is TGTGCCAGCAGGAGGACAGGGGGGGATCAGCCCCAGCATTTT. It encodes CASRRTGGDQPQHF.